Listed below are T cell receptor beta chains from one sample, sequenced in a study of OX40 agonist ivuxolimab in advanced cancers. Generated by immunoSEQ multiplex PCR, the TCRdb table keeps only in-frame clones and is missing some. The table shows over 70,000 clones, with roughly 82% occurring only once. Material: CD4+ or CD8+ T cells sorted from blood, obtained in a trial of the OX40 agonist ivuxolimab. The origin of the receptors is an adult with an advanced solid tumor such as melanoma, head and neck, liver or kidney cancer. CDR3s include the opening cysteine and the closing phenylalanine or tryptophan. A D gene is named only where the DNA matches it firmly. Size is stated for part of the rows, as once, few or many counts, or as a class when the clone is expanded.

cdr3_aa: CASSAPGLNTEAFF; cdr3_nt: TGTGCCAGCAGTGCCCCGGGACTGAACACTGAAGCTTTCTTT; clone_size: few; j_call: TRBJ1-1; v_call: TRBV6-5; d_call: .
cdr3_aa: CASSGPLRGVGGNTIYF; cdr3_nt: TGTGCCAGCAGTGGCCCCCTGAGGGGAGTGGGTGGAAACACCATATATTTT; clone_size: .; j_call: TRBJ1-3; v_call: TRBV6-1; d_call: .
cdr3_aa: CACGIAGILAKNIQYF; cdr3_nt: TGTGCCTGCGGAATAGCGGGGATACTAGCCAAAAACATTCAGTACTTC; clone_size: .; j_call: TRBJ2-4; v_call: TRBV30; d_call: TRBD2
cdr3_aa: CAWIRKGLDEQFF; cdr3_nt: TGTGCCTGGATCCGAAAGGGTCTCGATGAGCAGTTCTTC; clone_size: .; j_call: TRBJ2-1; v_call: TRBV30; d_call: .
cdr3_aa: CASSSARERTF; cdr3_nt: TGCGCCAGCAGCTCAGCCAGGGAGCGCACTTTC; clone_size: .; j_call: TRBJ2-6; v_call: TRBV5-1; d_call: .
cdr3_aa: CASSEYSVSPLHF; cdr3_nt: TGTGCCAGCAGTGAATATTCGGTTTCACCCCTCCACTTT; clone_size: .; j_call: TRBJ1-6; v_call: TRBV25-1; d_call: .
cdr3_aa: CASSSREDRVNNSPLHF; cdr3_nt: TGTGCCAGCAGCTCTCGGGAGGACAGGGTGAATAATTCACCCCTCCACTTT; clone_size: .; j_call: TRBJ1-6; v_call: TRBV5-6; d_call: TRBD1
cdr3_aa: CASSIGIGRSSNQPQHF; cdr3_nt: TGTGCCAGTAGTATTGGAATCGGAAGGAGTAGCAATCAGCCCCAGCATTTT; clone_size: medium-sized; j_call: TRBJ1-5; v_call: TRBV19; d_call: .
cdr3_aa: CASSQLVGRERSDTQYF; cdr3_nt: TGCGCCAGCAGCCAGTTGGTTGGGCGGGAGCGGTCAGATACGCAGTATTTT; clone_size: once; j_call: TRBJ2-3; v_call: TRBV4-1; d_call: TRBD2
cdr3_aa: CASSRGLAGGTDTQYF; cdr3_nt: TGTGCCAGCAGCCGAGGGCTAGCGGGAGGCACAGATACGCAGTATTTT; clone_size: .; j_call: TRBJ2-3; v_call: TRBV6-6; d_call: TRBD2
cdr3_aa: CASTPEGTGANVLTF; cdr3_nt: TGTGCCAGCACCCCGGAGGGAACTGGGGCCAACGTCCTGACTTTC; clone_size: .; j_call: TRBJ2-6; v_call: TRBV6-5; d_call: .
cdr3_aa: CASSYQGNYGYTF; cdr3_nt: TGTGCCAGCAGTTATCAGGGAAACTATGGCTACACCTTC; clone_size: .; j_call: TRBJ1-2; v_call: TRBV6-6; d_call: .
cdr3_aa: CASSYSDTDPYEQYF; cdr3_nt: TGTGCCAGCAGTTACTCGGACACGGACCCTTACGAGCAGTACTTC; clone_size: .; j_call: TRBJ2-7; v_call: TRBV6-5; d_call: .
cdr3_aa: CASSVGRGQEETQYF; cdr3_nt: TGTGCCAGCAGCGTAGGGCGGGGCCAGGAAGAGACCCAGTACTTC; clone_size: .; j_call: TRBJ2-5; v_call: TRBV9; d_call: .
cdr3_aa: CASSRNGGMNTEAFF; cdr3_nt: TGTGCCAGCAGCAGAAACGGGGGTATGAACACTGAAGCTTTCTTT; clone_size: many; j_call: TRBJ1-1; v_call: TRBV11-3; d_call: .
cdr3_aa: CASSFQRNEQFF; cdr3_nt: TGTGCCAGCAGCTTCCAGCGTAATGAGCAGTTCTTC; clone_size: once; j_call: TRBJ2-1; v_call: TRBV7-9; d_call: .
cdr3_aa: CASSPRVPQGRFEAFF; cdr3_nt: TGTGCCAGCAGCCCCAGGGTTCCACAGGGCCGTTTTGAAGCTTTCTTT; clone_size: .; j_call: TRBJ1-1; v_call: TRBV7-9; d_call: .
cdr3_aa: CASSRRLAGYTDTQYF; cdr3_nt: TGTGCCAGCAGCCGTAGACTAGCGGGATACACAGATACGCAGTATTTT; clone_size: .; j_call: TRBJ2-3; v_call: TRBV2; d_call: TRBD2
cdr3_aa: CATSRVLATRRDYGYTF; cdr3_nt: TGTGCCACCAGCAGAGTTCTCGCCACCCGGCGGGACTATGGCTACACCTTC; clone_size: .; j_call: TRBJ1-2; v_call: TRBV15; d_call: .
cdr3_aa: CASSLVGAGMRETQYF; cdr3_nt: TGTGCCAGCAGTTTAGTGGGGGCGGGAATGAGGGAGACCCAGTACTTC; clone_size: .; j_call: TRBJ2-5; v_call: TRBV28; d_call: .
cdr3_aa: CASSLAGNEQYF; cdr3_nt: TGTGCCAGCAGCTTAGCAGGGAACGAGCAGTACTTC; clone_size: .; j_call: TRBJ2-7; v_call: TRBV11-2; d_call: .
cdr3_aa: CAWSVKVAGTHEQYF; cdr3_nt: TGTGCCTGGAGTGTTAAGGTGGCAGGGACTCACGAGCAGTACTTC; clone_size: .; j_call: TRBJ2-7; v_call: TRBV30; d_call: .
cdr3_aa: CASALQGFNTGELFF; cdr3_nt: TGCGCCAGCGCTCTACAGGGTTTTAACACCGGGGAGCTGTTTTTT; clone_size: .; j_call: TRBJ2-2; v_call: TRBV5-1; d_call: .
cdr3_aa: CSARDGWDPVF; cdr3_nt: TGCAGTGCTAGAGATGGGTGGGACCCCGTCTTT; clone_size: .; j_call: TRBJ1-1; v_call: TRBV20-1; d_call: .
cdr3_aa: CASSLGGNNLAHTEAFF; cdr3_nt: TGTGCCAGCAGCTTAGGGGGAAACAACCTGGCCCACACTGAAGCTTTCTTT; clone_size: .; j_call: TRBJ1-1; v_call: TRBV11-2; d_call: .
cdr3_aa: CASSYSRLASYEQYF; cdr3_nt: TGTGCCAGCAGTTACTCGAGACTAGCGAGCTACGAGCAGTACTTC; clone_size: .; j_call: TRBJ2-7; v_call: TRBV6-5; d_call: TRBD2
cdr3_aa: CASSSTGGGINYNEQFF; cdr3_nt: TGCGCCAGCAGCTCCACGGGCGGGGGGATTAACTACAATGAGCAGTTCTTC; clone_size: .; j_call: TRBJ2-1; v_call: TRBV5-1; d_call: TRBD2